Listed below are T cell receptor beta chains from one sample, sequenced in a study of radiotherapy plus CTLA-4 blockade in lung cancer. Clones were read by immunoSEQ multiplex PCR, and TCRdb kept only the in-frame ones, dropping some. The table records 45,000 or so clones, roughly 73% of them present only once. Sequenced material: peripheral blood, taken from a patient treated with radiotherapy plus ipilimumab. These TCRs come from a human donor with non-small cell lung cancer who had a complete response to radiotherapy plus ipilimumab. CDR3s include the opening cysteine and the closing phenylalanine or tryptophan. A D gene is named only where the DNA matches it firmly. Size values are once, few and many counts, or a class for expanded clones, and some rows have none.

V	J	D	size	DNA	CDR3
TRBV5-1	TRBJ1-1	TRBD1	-	TGCGCCAGCAGCTTGGAGGCAGGGGGCGCCTCTGAAGCTTTCTTT	CASSLEAGGASEAFF
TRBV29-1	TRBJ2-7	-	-	TGCAGCGTTGAGGCGGGAAGCTCCTACGAGCAGTACTTC	CSVEAGSSYEQYF
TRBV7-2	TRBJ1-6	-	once	TGTGCCAGCAGCCGCGCCCGGGGGTCGGGGTCACCCCTCCACTTT	CASSRARGSGSPLHF
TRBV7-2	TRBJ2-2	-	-	TGTGCCAGCAGCTTAGGCACAGGGTCTAAATTAACCGGGGAGCTGTTTTTT	CASSLGTGSKLTGELFF
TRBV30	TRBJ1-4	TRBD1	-	TGTGCCTGGAGTGCCAGGGGGGCCGATGAAAAACTGTTTTTT	CAWSARGADEKLFF
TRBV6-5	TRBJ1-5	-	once	TGTGCCAGCACCGCCGACAGGTCTCAGCCCCAGCATTTT	CASTADRSQPQHF
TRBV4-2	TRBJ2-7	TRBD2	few	TGTGCCAGCAGCCAAGATCGGTCGGGAGGCTCCTACGAGCAGTACTTC	CASSQDRSGGSYEQYF
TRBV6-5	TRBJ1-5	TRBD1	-	TGTGCCAGCAGTTACCCCGGGACAGGGTGGGTACAGCCCCAGCATTTT	CASSYPGTGWVQPQHF
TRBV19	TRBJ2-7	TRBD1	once	TGTGCCAGTAGTCCTTCGGACAGGGTGAGCTACGAGCAGTACTTC	CASSPSDRVSYEQYF
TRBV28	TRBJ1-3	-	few	TGTGCCAGCAGGAACCAGGGGTTGTCTGGAAACACCATATATTTT	CASRNQGLSGNTIYF
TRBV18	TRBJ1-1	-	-	TGTGCCAGCTCACCCCCGAAACAAAAGAACACTGAAGCTTTCTTT	CASSPPKQKNTEAFF
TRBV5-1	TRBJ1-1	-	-	TGCGCCAGCAGCCAGGCGGGGTTCGACACTGAAGCTTTCTTT	CASSQAGFDTEAFF
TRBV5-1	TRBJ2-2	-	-	TGCGCCAGCAGCTTGAGGAGCGGAGGGAACACCGGGGAGCTGTTTTTT	CASSLRSGGNTGELFF
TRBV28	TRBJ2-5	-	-	TGTGCCAGCAGTTTCGGCGGCGGCGGGATGGAGACCCAGTACTTC	CASSFGGGGMETQYF